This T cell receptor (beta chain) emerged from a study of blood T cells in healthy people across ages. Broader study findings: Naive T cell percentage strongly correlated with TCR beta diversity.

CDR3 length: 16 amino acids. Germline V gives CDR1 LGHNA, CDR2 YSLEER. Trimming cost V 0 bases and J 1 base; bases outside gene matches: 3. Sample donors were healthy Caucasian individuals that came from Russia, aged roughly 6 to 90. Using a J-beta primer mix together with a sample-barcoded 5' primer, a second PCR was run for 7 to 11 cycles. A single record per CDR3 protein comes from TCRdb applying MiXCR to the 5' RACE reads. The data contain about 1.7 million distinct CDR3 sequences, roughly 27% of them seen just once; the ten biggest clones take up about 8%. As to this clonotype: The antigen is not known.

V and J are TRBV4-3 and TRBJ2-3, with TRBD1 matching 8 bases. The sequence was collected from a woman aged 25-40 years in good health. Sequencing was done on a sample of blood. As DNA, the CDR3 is TGCGCCAGCAGCCAAGAGGTACAGGGGGGCACAGATACGCAGTATTTT. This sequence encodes CASSQEVQGGTDTQYF.